Sequencing of this T cell receptor (beta chain) was carried out in a study of cytomegalovirus exposure and HLA in healthy donors. Trimming took 5 bases from V and 3 from J, leaving 10 bases between them. The CDR3 runs to 13 residues. From germline, CDR1 is SEHNR and CDR2 FQNEAQ (reference sequence). Clones were read by immunoSEQ multiplex PCR, and TCRdb kept only the in-frame ones, dropping some. The repertoire includes around 52,000 clones, approximately 95% of them detected once, and less than 6% sits in the top ten. Study-level findings and limits: Through in vitro validation, a few CMV-associated chains were shown to be specific for CMV antigens. High sensitivity and specificity were reportedly achieved when the classifier diagnosed cytomegalovirus status. Rarity characterized most TCR sequences, yet some public TCRs appeared in many donors. The listing of 150 to 200 TCR beta chains classed them as cytomegalovirus-associated.

This clone was detected only once. What it binds is unknown. Sequencing was performed on PBMCs. The receptor comes from a woman in her late teens or twenties in good health and CMV-seronegative. The V call is TRBV7-9, the J call TRBJ1-2; D is possibly TRBD1 (5 bases). For the CDR3, the DNA is TGTGCCAGCAGCCCCGGACACGACTATGGCTACACCTTC. The encoded protein is CASSPGHDYGYTF.